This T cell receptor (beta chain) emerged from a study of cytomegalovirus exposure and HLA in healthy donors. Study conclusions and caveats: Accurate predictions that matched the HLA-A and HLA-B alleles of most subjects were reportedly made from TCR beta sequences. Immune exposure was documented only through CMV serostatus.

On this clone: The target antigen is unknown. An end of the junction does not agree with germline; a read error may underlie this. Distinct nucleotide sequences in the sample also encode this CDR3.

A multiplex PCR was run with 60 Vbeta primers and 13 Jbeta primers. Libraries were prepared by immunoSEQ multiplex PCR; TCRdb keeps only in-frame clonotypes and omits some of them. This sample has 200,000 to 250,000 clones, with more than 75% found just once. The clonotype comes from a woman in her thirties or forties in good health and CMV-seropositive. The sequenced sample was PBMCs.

This CDR3 is CASSWALYNSPLHF. CDR3 DNA: TGTGCCAGCAGTTGGGCCTTGTATAATTCCCCCCTCCACTTT. The chain links TRBV27 to TRBJ1-6; D unclear. The CDR3 loop spans 14 amino acids. Germline lookup yields CDR1 MNHEY and CDR2 SMNVEV (reference sequence).